Presented here are 21 T cell receptor beta chains from one specimen sequenced in a study of blood T cells in healthy people across ages. Then a second PCR, running roughly 7 to 11 cycles, was carried out with a sample-barcoded 5' primer and a J-beta primer mix. TCRdb re-derived calls from the 5' RACE reads in MiXCR, one entry per CDR3 protein. The sample lists some 1.7 million distinct CDR3 sequences, approximately 30% seen once, with roughly 8.2% in the top ten. Sequences were obtained from blood. These receptors were obtained from a woman aged 30 to 39 in good health.

This sequence joins TRBV20-1 and TRBJ1-2; the D gene is possibly TRBD1 (6 bases). CDR1 and CDR2 (germline): DFQATT, SNEGSKA (reference sequence). The CDR3 has 17 amino acids. V was shortened by 3 bases and J by 4 bases, with 24 bases between the two germline ends. The DNA of the CDR3 is TGCAGTGCTAGTTCTTTGGGGGCGCGCGTTGCTTCCTATGGCTACACCTTC. Amino acids: CSASSLGARVASYGYTF.

The DNA for the CDR3 is TGCGCCAGCAGCTTGGGCGTCTCTGGCTACACCTTC. Residues: CASSLGVSGYTF. The chain combines TRBV5-1 with TRBJ1-2; D is unclear. There are 12 residues in the CDR3. Deletions cut 0 bases from V and 7 bases from J, with 7 bases between. Germline values: CDR1 SGHRS, CDR2 YFSETQ. The full variable domain, rest sourced from reference TRBV5-1 and TRBJ1-2, is KAGVTQTPRYLIKTRGQQVTLSCSPISGHRSVSWYQQTPGQGLQFLFEYFSETQRNKGNFPGRFSGRQFSNSRSEMNVSTLELGDSALYLCASSLGVSGYTFGSGTRLTVV.

This clonotype was recorded at least ten times. The chain couples TRBV6-1 to TRBJ1-5, with 7 bases matching TRBD1. The CDR3 extends over 15 amino acids. The germline V gene encodes CDR1 MNHNS and CDR2 SASEGT. The junction had 6 bases not matched to a gene; V was cut back by 2 bases and J by 5 bases. For the CDR3, the DNA is TGTGCCAGCAGTGAAAACAGGGGCGCGCATCAGCCCCAGCATTTT. Amino acids: CASSENRGAHQPQHF.

There are many counts of this clonotype. The chain links TRBV2 to TRBJ2-4; 8 nucleotides match TRBD1. CDR1 and CDR2 (germline): SNHLY, FYNNEI. The V gene end was trimmed by 6 bases and the J gene end by 8 bases; junction bases not matched to a gene: 9. This CDR3 is 14 amino acids long. DNA for the CDR3: TGTGCCAGCAGGGGCCGGGACAGGATGTACATTCAGTACTTC. This translates into CASRGRDRMYIQYF.

This clonotype was counted ten times or more. This chain connects TRBV24-1 to TRBJ2-1, with 9 nucleotides matching TRBD2. CDR3 size: 14 residues. Germline loops: CDR1 KGHDR, CDR2 SFDVKD. J gave up 9 bases and V 4 bases, and 6 bases lay outside the gene matches. The CDR3 loop is CATSDSREGREQFF. The CDR3 DNA is TGTGCCACCAGTGACTCGCGGGAGGGTCGTGAGCAGTTCTTC.

For this clonotype: One end of the junction varies from germline; a read error may be responsible. The rearrangement joins TRBV30 to TRBJ1-2; possibly TRBD1 for D (6 bases). Looked up from germline, CDR1 is GTSNPN and CDR2 is SVGIG (reference sequence). The CDR3 spans 12 residues. The CDR3 nucleotides read TGTGCCTGGAGTGTACCAGGGGTCGGCTGCACCTTC. This encodes CAWSVPGVGCTF. The complete variable domain, with remaining parts taken from reference TRBV30 and TRBJ1-2, reads SQTIHQWPATLVQPVGSPLSLECTVEGTSNPNLYWYRQAAGRGLQLLFYSVGIGQISSEVPQNLSASRPQDRQFILSSKKLLLSDSGFYLCAWSVPGVGCTFGSGTRLTVV.

This clonotype was detected only a few times. This chain connects TRBV15 to TRBJ2-7, with 7 positions matching TRBD2. The CDR3 totals 17 residues. Germline CDR1 LNHNV, CDR2 YYDKDF (reference sequence). V lost 1 base to trimming and J lost 2 bases; unmatched junction nucleotides: 11. The DNA for the CDR3 is TGTGCCACCAGCAGAGGGATGGGGCGGGAGAACGCCTACGAGCAGTACTTC. Translating it yields CATSRGMGRENAYEQYF.

The chain employs TRBV12-3 or TRBV12-4 and TRBJ2-1, with a possible D match to TRBD2 (6 bases). Trimming removed 6 bases at V and 1 base at J, with 16 bases between. This CDR3 spans 16 amino acids. CDR3 DNA: TGTGCCAGCAGCTTCTGGAGGGCGGGTTCCTACAATGAGCAGTTCTTC. Translating gives CASSFWRAGSYNEQFF.

This chain connects TRBV20-1 to TRBJ2-2, with a tentative D call TRBD2 (6 bases). V was shortened by 3 bases and J by 5 bases, with 13 bases between the two germline ends. Germline assignment: CDR1 DFQATT and CDR2 SNEGSKA (reference sequence). This CDR3 has 14 residues. The CDR3 DNA sequence: TGCAGTGCTAGTCCGGGACTCGGTACCGGGGAGCTGTTTTTT. Translating gives CSASPGLGTGELFF.

This clonotype was observed a handful of times. V gene TRBV6-6 combines with J gene TRBJ2-7, with a weak D call TRBD2 (5 bases). The CDR3 sequence is 14 residues long. CDR1 and CDR2 (germline): MNHNY, SVGAGI (reference sequence). V gave up 8 bases and J gave up 2 bases, with 16 bases separating them. The CDR3 loop is CASALSGGTYEQYF. The CDR3 bases are TGTGCCAGCGCTCTGAGCGGAGGAACCTACGAGCAGTACTTC.

Ten or more counts support this clonotype. The CDR3 sequence: CSTAPRGLYGYTF. In nucleotides, the CDR3 is TGCAGCACGGCTCCCAGGGGACTCTATGGCTACACCTTC. This chain links TRBV29-1 with TRBJ1-2, with D perhaps TRBD1 (6 bases). In germline, CDR1 is SQVTM, CDR2 ANQGSEA. V was trimmed by 8 bases and J by 4 bases, leaving 17 bases between them. This CDR3 contains 13 residues.

This clonotype has ten or more counts. The J gene is TRBJ2-7, the V gene TRBV5-1; 7 nucleotides line up with TRBD2. In germline, CDR1 is SGHRS, CDR2 YFSETQ. Trimming took 1 base from V and 1 from J; bases not matched to a gene: 5. The CDR3 runs to 15 residues. The CDR3 protein is CASSLPAGGSYEQYF. CDR3 coding DNA: TGCGCCAGCAGCTTGCCTGCCGGGGGGTCCTACGAGCAGTACTTC.

In its sample, this clonotype was seen many times. The chain uses TRBV11-2 and TRBJ1-2, with D uncertain. The CDR3 length is 11 residues. CDR1 and CDR2 from the germline V gene are SGHAT and FQNNGV. The V and J ends lost 5 bases and 7 bases respectively, with 8 bases between them. DNA for the CDR3: TGTGCCAGCAGCCCGATAAGTGGCTACACCTTC. This codes for CASSPISGYTF.

V gene TRBV9 combines with J gene TRBJ2-1, with 11 nucleotides matching TRBD2. The CDR3 is made up of 15 amino acids. With 3 bases clipped from V and 9 bases from J, the junction kept 8 bases outside the gene matches. Germline values: CDR1 SGDLS, CDR2 YYNGEE. CDR3 coding DNA: TGTGCCAGCAGCGGGGGACTAGCGGTCGAAGGTGAGCAGTTCTTC. It translates to CASSGGLAVEGEQFF.

CDR3 sequence: CSVAVRSSYEQYF. CDR3 in DNA: TGCAGCGTTGCCGTACGGAGCTCCTACGAGCAGTACTTC. The chain joins TRBV29-1 to TRBJ2-7; D gene unclear. Trimming removed 4 bases from V and 0 bases from J, with 10 bases in between. The length of the CDR3 is 13 residues. The V gene's germline CDR1 is SQVTM and CDR2 ANQGSEA.

This clonotype was seen a handful of times. The rearrangement links TRBV3-1 to TRBJ2-2; no clear D gene. In germline, CDR1 is LGHDT, CDR2 YNNKEL (reference sequence). The CDR3 sequence is 13 residues long. V lost 4 bases to trimming and J lost 5 bases, with 8 bases between them. CDR3 in DNA: TGTGCCAGCAGCCCCTCAGCGACCGGGGAGCTGTTTTTT. Translated: CASSPSATGELFF. Full variable domain (remainder filled in from reference TRBV3-1 and TRBJ2-2): DTAVSQTPKYLVTQMGNDKSIKCEQNLGHDTMYWYKQDSKKFLKIMFSYNNKELIINETVPNRFSPKSPDKAHLNLHINSLELGDSAVYFCASSPSATGELFFGEGSRLTVL.

This chain connects TRBV21-1 to TRBJ1-2; the D call TRBD1 from the table was never checked on the DNA. TRBV21-1 is reported as a pseudogene. This CDR3 contains 17 residues. The DNA for the CDR3 is TGTGCCAGCAGCCATTATAATCACCGGGACAGTGGCGGTGGCTACACCTTC. Its protein is CASSHYNHRDSGGGYTF.

This clonotype turned up a few times. This chain joins TRBV20-1 and TRBJ1-4, with a weak D call TRBD1 (6 bases). Trimming removed 0 bases at V and 9 bases at J, with 14 bases between. The CDR3 loop spans 14 amino acids. Per the germline V gene, CDR1 is DFQATT and CDR2 is SNEGSKA (reference sequence). CDR3 protein: CSARDSEGGKKLFF. CDR3 sequence (DNA): TGCAGTGCTAGAGATTCGGAGGGGGGAAAAAAACTGTTTTTT.

The chain combines TRBV11-2 with TRBJ2-7, with 14 bases aligning to TRBD2. CDR1 SGHAT and CDR2 FQNNGV come from the germline V gene. The CDR3 has 15 residues. V was pared by 5 bases and J by 7 bases, with 7 bases of the junction left unmatched. In DNA, the CDR3 is TGTGCCAGCAGCGCGACTAGCGGGAGGGCCGGGGAGCAGTACTTC. Protein sequence: CASSATSGRAGEQYF.

This clonotype was observed at least ten times. J is TRBJ1-2 and V is TRBV6-6, with D uncertain. Trimming removed 2 bases from V and 7 bases from J, with 5 bases in between. The germline CDR1 and CDR2 sequences are MNHNY and SVGAGI (reference sequence). The CDR3 loop spans 11 amino acids. CDR3 DNA: TGTGCCAGCAGTTACGAGGGTGGCTACACCTTC. Its protein is CASSYEGGYTF.

This clonotype was seen ten or more times. The rearrangement links TRBV6-5 to TRBJ2-7; D gene ambiguous. The V end was cut by 4 bases, the J end by 5 bases, with 15 bases between. Germline V gene lookup returns CDR1 MNHEY and CDR2 SVGAGI. The CDR3 is 14 amino acids. Written as DNA, the CDR3 is TGTGCCAGCAGTTTCCAGGACGGAAGAAACGAGCAGTACTTC. It translates to CASSFQDGRNEQYF.